Included here is one TCR beta chain sequence, with context. Its antigen is not identified. The data stem from a study of cytomegalovirus exposure and HLA in healthy donors. All donors participated as healthy donors of bone marrow. Broader study findings: It was about 180 TCR beta chains that were listed as cytomegalovirus-associated. Being productive about 90% or about 30% of the time was typical of most TCR beta V segments in an earlier analysis.

PCR involved 60 Vbeta and 13 Jbeta primers. The table came from immunoSEQ multiplex PCR; TCRdb's copy has only in-frame clones and leaves some out. The data contain roughly 170,000 clones, 65% to 85% of them seen just once; the ten biggest clones take up around 4.4%. CDR1 is MNHNS and CDR2 is SASEGT in the germline V gene. Deletions cut 5 bases from V and 4 bases from J, with 11 bases between. This CDR3 comprises 13 residues. The sequence derives from a woman aged 45-65 years in good health and CMV-seropositive. The sequenced sample consisted of PBMCs. The gene calls are TRBV6-1 and TRBJ1-2; tentative D call: TRBD1 (5 bases). The CDR3 reads CASSPGGVYGYTF. The CDR3 DNA reads TGTGCCAGCAGTCCCGGGGGAGTCTATGGCTACACCTTC.